This is a list of T cell receptor beta chains from one sample in a study of blood T cell repertoires in COVID-19. Measured with immunoSEQ multiplex PCR; TCRdb has only the in-frame clones, and not every one. Here the sample spans about 220,000 clones, roughly four fifths being singletons. Sample: PBMCs or T cells enriched from blood (not recorded which). The receptors originated from a woman aged 55-70 years who had recovered from COVID-19. Both conserved end residues are part of each CDR3. The D gene is left open where the match is weak. Size is stated for part of the rows, as once, few or many counts, or as a class when the clone is expanded.

abundance: -
j_gene: TRBJ2-5
v_gene: TRBV6-6
d_gene: -
CDR3nt: TGTGCCAGCAGTTACTCGAGACTAGAGGGGACCCAGTACTTC
CDR3aa: CASSYSRLEGTQYF

abundance: -
j_gene: TRBJ1-1
v_gene: TRBV3-1/TRBV3-2
d_gene: -
CDR3nt: TGTGCCAGCAGCCAAGGCAGGGCCACTGAAGCTTTCTTT
CDR3aa: CASSQGRATEAFF

abundance: once
j_gene: TRBJ1-4
v_gene: TRBV10-3
d_gene: TRBD1
CDR3nt: TGTGCCATCGGGAGGACAGGGGGCACTAATGAAAAACTGTTTTTT
CDR3aa: CAIGRTGGTNEKLFF

abundance: -
j_gene: TRBJ1-4
v_gene: TRBV5-5
d_gene: -
CDR3nt: TGTGCCAGCAGCTTGGCCGGGATTTCGGAAGAAAAACTGTTTTTT
CDR3aa: CASSLAGISEEKLFF

abundance: -
j_gene: TRBJ2-1
v_gene: TRBV6-5
d_gene: -
CDR3nt: TGTGCCAGCAGTTACCCTACCCAGTTCTTC
CDR3aa: CASSYPTQFF

abundance: -
j_gene: TRBJ2-3
v_gene: TRBV24-1
d_gene: -
CDR3nt: TGTGCCACCAGTGATCTAAGAAGCACAGATACGCAGTATTTT
CDR3aa: CATSDLRSTDTQYF

abundance: -
j_gene: TRBJ2-7
v_gene: TRBV7-3
d_gene: -
CDR3nt: TGTGCCAGCAGCCCTACTGTTACCTCCTACGAGCAGTACTTC
CDR3aa: CASSPTVTSYEQYF

abundance: -
j_gene: TRBJ1-2
v_gene: TRBV19
d_gene: TRBD1
CDR3nt: TGTGCCAGTAGTACCTACAGGGGCTCTTCCCACTATGGCTACACCTTC
CDR3aa: CASSTYRGSSHYGYTF

abundance: -
j_gene: TRBJ1-2
v_gene: TRBV2
d_gene: TRBD1
CDR3nt: TGTGCCAGCAGTCTACTGGACAGGGCGGGCTACACCTTC
CDR3aa: CASSLLDRAGYTF

abundance: -
j_gene: TRBJ1-2
v_gene: TRBV27
d_gene: -
CDR3nt: TGTGCCAGCAGTCCATGGTCCGGCGGCTATGGCTACACCTTC
CDR3aa: CASSPWSGGYGYTF

abundance: -
j_gene: TRBJ2-2
v_gene: TRBV9
d_gene: -
CDR3nt: TGTGCCAGCAGCGTATACAGCACCGGGGAGCTGTTTTTT
CDR3aa: CASSVYSTGELFF

abundance: -
j_gene: TRBJ1-2
v_gene: TRBV10-2
d_gene: TRBD1
CDR3nt: TGCGCCAGCAGTGAGGCAGGGGGCGGCGGCTACACCTTC
CDR3aa: CASSEAGGGGYTF

abundance: -
j_gene: TRBJ2-7
v_gene: TRBV4-1
d_gene: TRBD1
CDR3nt: TGCGCCAGCAGCCAAGTGGAGGGACAGGCCTACGAGCAGTACTTC
CDR3aa: CASSQVEGQAYEQYF

abundance: -
j_gene: TRBJ2-1
v_gene: TRBV10-2
d_gene: -
CDR3nt: TGCGCCAGCAGTGAGACTGATCATGAGCAGTTCTTC
CDR3aa: CASSETDHEQFF

abundance: -
j_gene: TRBJ1-1
v_gene: TRBV2
d_gene: TRBD1
CDR3nt: TGTGCCAGCAGTGCACAGGGGGATCTGACTGAAGCTTTCTTT
CDR3aa: CASSAQGDLTEAFF

abundance: -
j_gene: TRBJ1-5
v_gene: TRBV6-5
d_gene: -
CDR3nt: TGTGCCAGCACCGAAGGGGCGGGGCAGCCCCAGCATTTT
CDR3aa: CASTEGAGQPQHF

abundance: -
j_gene: TRBJ1-6
v_gene: TRBV3-1/TRBV3-2
d_gene: -
CDR3nt: TGTGCCAGCAGCCAAGAGGACTCCCCGGGAGGTTATTCACCCCTCCACTTT
CDR3aa: CASSQEDSPGGYSPLHF

abundance: -
j_gene: TRBJ2-2
v_gene: TRBV6-1
d_gene: -
CDR3nt: TGTGCCAGCAGTGAAGTTACGGGAACGAACACCGGGGAGCTGTTTTTT
CDR3aa: CASSEVTGTNTGELFF

abundance: -
j_gene: TRBJ2-6
v_gene: TRBV18
d_gene: TRBD1
CDR3nt: TGTGCCAGCTCACAGGGGGCGCCCGGGGCCAACGTCCTGACTTTC
CDR3aa: CASSQGAPGANVLTF

abundance: -
j_gene: TRBJ1-2
v_gene: TRBV3-1/TRBV3-2
d_gene: TRBD1
CDR3nt: TGTGCCAGCAGCCAACGGGACAGGGGGAATGATGGCTACACCTTC
CDR3aa: CASSQRDRGNDGYTF

abundance: -
j_gene: TRBJ1-1
v_gene: TRBV7-6
d_gene: -
CDR3nt: TGTGCCAGCAGTCAGGGGATGAACACTGAAGCTTTCTTT
CDR3aa: CASSQGMNTEAFF

abundance: -
j_gene: TRBJ1-4
v_gene: TRBV6-1
d_gene: -
CDR3nt: TGTGCCAGCAGTGAAGCGCTGTGGAGGGAGATTTCAACTAATGAAAAACTGTTTTTT
CDR3aa: CASSEALWREISTNEKLFF

abundance: -
j_gene: TRBJ2-3
v_gene: TRBV7-9
d_gene: -
CDR3nt: TGTGCCAGCAGCCTCACTGCCGGGGCAGATACGCAGTATTTT
CDR3aa: CASSLTAGADTQYF

abundance: -
j_gene: TRBJ1-1
v_gene: TRBV25-1
d_gene: TRBD1
CDR3nt: TGTGCCAGCAGTGGGACAGGGGTGAGCACTGAAGCTTTCTTT
CDR3aa: CASSGTGVSTEAFF

abundance: -
j_gene: TRBJ2-3
v_gene: TRBV7-2
d_gene: TRBD2
CDR3nt: TGTGCCAGCAGCTTAGTGAGTGGGCGGGGGGCCGCAGATACGCAGTATTTT
CDR3aa: CASSLVSGRGAADTQYF

abundance: -
j_gene: TRBJ2-1
v_gene: TRBV18
d_gene: -
CDR3nt: TGTGCCAGCTCACCACGGACAAAGTCCTACAATGAGCAGTTCTTC
CDR3aa: CASSPRTKSYNEQFF

abundance: -
j_gene: TRBJ1-2
v_gene: TRBV19
d_gene: -
CDR3nt: TGTGCCAGTAGTATAGGCGGGGACCCTAACTATGGCTACACCTTC
CDR3aa: CASSIGGDPNYGYTF

abundance: -
j_gene: TRBJ2-1
v_gene: TRBV7-8
d_gene: -
CDR3nt: TGTGCCAGCAGCTTAGCGGGAGGGGGAGGCTACAATGAGCAGTTCTTC
CDR3aa: CASSLAGGGGYNEQFF

abundance: -
j_gene: TRBJ1-1
v_gene: TRBV6-5
d_gene: -
CDR3nt: TGTGCCAGCAACGGCAGGGGCTTCGTAAGGGCTGAAGCTTTCTTT
CDR3aa: CASNGRGFVRAEAFF

abundance: few
j_gene: TRBJ2-3
v_gene: TRBV6-1
d_gene: TRBD2
CDR3nt: TGTGCCAGCAGTGTAGCGGGAGGGGGGACAGATACGCAGTATTTT
CDR3aa: CASSVAGGGTDTQYF

abundance: many
j_gene: TRBJ1-1
v_gene: TRBV5-4
d_gene: -
CDR3nt: TGTGCCAGCAGCTTGGGGGGCGCGATAGGGAACACTGAAGCTTTCTTT
CDR3aa: CASSLGGAIGNTEAFF